This T cell receptor (beta chain) stems from a study of CD8 T cells in ankylosing spondylitis. This CDR3 comprises 17 residues. After removal of 1 base from V and 0 bases from J, the junction contained 3 bases not matched to a gene. TCRdb redid the calling of the 5' RACE reads with MiXCR, one entry per CDR3 protein. The sample has approximately 260,000 distinct CDR3 sequences; 15% to 20% are singletons. The clonotype comes from a male donor with ankylosing spondylitis or in good health (not recorded which). Sample: blood, either unsorted or a sorted T cell fraction (not recorded which). This chain connects TRBV12-3 or TRBV12-4 to TRBJ2-1, with TRBD2 identical over 10 bases. The CDR3 DNA sequence: TGTGCCAGCAGTTTAGGGGCTAGCGGGAGCTCCTACAATGAGCAGTTCTTC. Translation gives CASSLGASGSSYNEQFF.